These 4 T cell receptor beta chains came from one sample sequenced in a study of vaccination effects on CD4 cells after COVID-19. Sequenced by immunoSEQ multiplex PCR; TCRdb stores in-frame clones only, minus some. Found here are about 73,000 clones, under 80% of them singletons; the top ten hold more than 9%. Their recognized antigens are unknown. Viral peptide pools were used in the ViraFEST assay to expand antigen-specific CD4+ T cells, and sequencing came afterward. Following culture for 9 to 11 days, CD4+ T cells were isolated. None of these healthy vaccinees had been infected with SARS-CoV-2 before vaccination. Sequencing was performed on CD4+ T cells from PBMCs cultured with SARS-CoV-2 spike peptides, taken before COVID-19 vaccination. All receptors derive from a human donor who received a COVID-19 vaccine.

The chain uses TRBV2 and TRBJ2-1, with a weak D call TRBD1 (5 bases). Trimming shortened V by 3 bases and J by 6 bases, and 15 bases separated the two germline ends. CDR1 is SNHLY and CDR2 is FYNNEI in the germline V gene. The CDR3 runs 15 residues. CDR3 nucleotide sequence: TGTGCCAGCAGTGAGATCGTAGGGGTGGGCAATGAGCAGTTCTTC. It is translated as CASSEIVGVGNEQFF.

The chain combines TRBV11-1 with TRBJ2-7; 7 bases are shared with TRBD1. Germline V CDR1 and CDR2: SGHAT, FQDESV (reference sequence). The CDR3 is 14 amino acids. With V trimmed by 6 bases and J by 1 base, 6 bases remained unmatched. The CDR3 loop reads CASRIDRESYEQYV. In DNA, the CDR3 is TGTGCCAGCAGGATCGACAGGGAATCCTACGAGCAGTACGTC.

This chain connects TRBV4-3 to TRBJ2-1, with unresolved D. The CDR3 is 14 residues long. The V end lost 0 bases, the J end lost 5 bases, and 8 bases lay between the germline ends. The germline gives CDR1 LGHNA, CDR2 YSLEER. The CDR3 coding sequence is TGCGCCAGCAGCCAAGAGGGAAGAAACAATGAGCAGTTCTTC. Amino acids: CASSQEGRNNEQFF.

The chain carries TRBV5-1 and TRBJ2-3, with TRBD1 as a possible D gene (6 bases). The CDR3 has 15 residues. In germline, CDR1 is SGHRS, CDR2 YFSETQ. Trimming stripped 1 base from V and 4 bases from J, with 13 bases between. The CDR3 reads CASSLTGNTADTQYF. The CDR3 coding sequence is TGCGCCAGCAGCTTGACAGGGAATACAGCAGATACGCAGTATTTT. The variable domain in full, with the rest retrieved from reference TRBV5-1 and TRBJ2-3, is KAGVTQTPRYLIKTRGQQVTLSCSPISGHRSVSWYQQTPGQGLQFLFEYFSETQRNKGNFPGRFSGRQFSNSRSEMNVSTLELGDSALYLCASSLTGNTADTQYFGPGTRLTVL.